This section outlines one T cell receptor beta chain sequence together with its context. Individuals having autoimmune disease history or systemic immunosuppression were not enrolled. Germline V CDR1 and CDR2: SNHLY, FYNNEI. The CDR3 consists of 15 residues. V lost 5 bases and J lost 4; bases outside the gene matches: 9. The sample comes from a study of OX40 agonist ivuxolimab in advanced cancers. For the study at large: The study treated patients with ivuxolimab, an agonistic anti-OX40 (CD134) antibody. A history of anti-PD-1, anti-PD-L1 or anti-CTLA-4 therapy was acceptable, and approximately 40% had some. Dosing consisted of intravenous ivuxolimab at 0.01 to 10 mg/kg every 2 weeks.

TCRdb's table, derived via immunoSEQ multiplex PCR, lists solely in-frame clones and lacks some. The data hold some 77,000 clones, with around 90% observed a single time. The starting material was CD4+ or CD8+ T cells sorted from blood, obtained in a trial of the OX40 agonist ivuxolimab. This clonotype was sampled from an adult with an advanced solid tumor such as melanoma, head and neck, liver or kidney cancer. This sequence joins TRBV2 and TRBJ2-5, with 8 positions matching TRBD2. The CDR3 loop reads CASSTPAGVVETQYF. The CDR3, as DNA: TGTGCCAGCAGTACGCCAGCGGGAGTGGTAGAGACCCAGTACTTC.